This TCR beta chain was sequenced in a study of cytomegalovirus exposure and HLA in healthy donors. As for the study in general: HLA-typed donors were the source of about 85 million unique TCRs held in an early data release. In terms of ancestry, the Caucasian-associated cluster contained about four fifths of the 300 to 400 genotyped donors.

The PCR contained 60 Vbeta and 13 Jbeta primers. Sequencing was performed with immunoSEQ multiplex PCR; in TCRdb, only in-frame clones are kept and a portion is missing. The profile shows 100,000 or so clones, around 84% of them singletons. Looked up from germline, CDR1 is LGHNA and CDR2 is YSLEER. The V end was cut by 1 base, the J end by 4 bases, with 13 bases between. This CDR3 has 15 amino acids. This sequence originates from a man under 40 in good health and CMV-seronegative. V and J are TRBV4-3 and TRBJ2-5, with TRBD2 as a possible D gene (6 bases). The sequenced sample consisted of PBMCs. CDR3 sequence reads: CASSQVLRGGETQYF. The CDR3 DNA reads TGCGCCAGCAGCCAAGTTTTGCGGGGTGGAGAGACCCAGTACTTC.